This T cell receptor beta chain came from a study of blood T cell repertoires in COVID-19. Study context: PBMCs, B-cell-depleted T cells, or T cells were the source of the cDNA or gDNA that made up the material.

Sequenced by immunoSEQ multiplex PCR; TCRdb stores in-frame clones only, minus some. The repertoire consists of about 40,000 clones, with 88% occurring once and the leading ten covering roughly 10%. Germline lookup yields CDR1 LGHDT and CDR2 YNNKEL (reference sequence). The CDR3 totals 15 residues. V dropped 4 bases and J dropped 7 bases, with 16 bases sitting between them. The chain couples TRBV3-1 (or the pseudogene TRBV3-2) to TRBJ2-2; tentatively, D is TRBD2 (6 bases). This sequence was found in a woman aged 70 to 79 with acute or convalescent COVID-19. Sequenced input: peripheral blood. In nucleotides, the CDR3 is TGTGCCAGCAGCCCCTCCGGGGGTACGGGCGGGGAGCTGTTTTTT. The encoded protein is CASSPSGGTGGELFF.